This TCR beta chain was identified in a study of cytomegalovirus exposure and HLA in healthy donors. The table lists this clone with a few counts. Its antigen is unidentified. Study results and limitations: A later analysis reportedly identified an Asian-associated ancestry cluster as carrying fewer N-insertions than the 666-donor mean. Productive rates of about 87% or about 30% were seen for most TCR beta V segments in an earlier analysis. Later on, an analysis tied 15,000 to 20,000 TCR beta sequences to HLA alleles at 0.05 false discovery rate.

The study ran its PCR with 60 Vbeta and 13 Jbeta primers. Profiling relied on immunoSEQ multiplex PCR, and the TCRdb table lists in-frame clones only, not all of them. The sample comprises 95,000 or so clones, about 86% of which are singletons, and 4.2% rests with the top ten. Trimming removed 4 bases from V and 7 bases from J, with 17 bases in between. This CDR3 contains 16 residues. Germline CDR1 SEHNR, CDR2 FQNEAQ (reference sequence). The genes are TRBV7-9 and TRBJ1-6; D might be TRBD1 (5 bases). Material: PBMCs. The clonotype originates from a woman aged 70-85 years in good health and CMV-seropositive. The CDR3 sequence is CASSWAQGGENSPLHF. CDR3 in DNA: TGTGCCAGCAGCTGGGCCCAGGGTGGGGAAAATTCACCCCTCCACTTT.